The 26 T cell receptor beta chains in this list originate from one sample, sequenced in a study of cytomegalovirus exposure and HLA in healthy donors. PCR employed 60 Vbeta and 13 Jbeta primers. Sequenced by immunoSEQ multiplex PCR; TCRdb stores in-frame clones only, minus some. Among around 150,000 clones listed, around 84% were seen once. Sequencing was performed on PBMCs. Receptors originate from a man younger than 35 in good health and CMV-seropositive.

The chain's CDR3 is CASSLEQSSYNSPLHF. CDR3 DNA sequence: TGCGCCAGCAGCTTGGAACAGAGCTCCTATAATTCACCCCTCCACTTT. The chain uses TRBV5-1 and TRBJ1-6; no clear D gene. Trimming took 0 bases from V and 0 from J, leaving 7 bases between them. The CDR3 has 16 residues. CDR1 is SGHRS and CDR2 is YFSETQ in the germline V gene. The full variable domain, in which reference TRBV5-1 and TRBJ1-6 provide the parts outside the CDR3, is KAGVTQTPRYLIKTRGQQVTLSCSPISGHRSVSWYQQTPGQGLQFLFEYFSETQRNKGNFPGRFSGRQFSNSRSEMNVSTLELGDSALYLCASSLEQSSYNSPLHFGNGTRLTVT.

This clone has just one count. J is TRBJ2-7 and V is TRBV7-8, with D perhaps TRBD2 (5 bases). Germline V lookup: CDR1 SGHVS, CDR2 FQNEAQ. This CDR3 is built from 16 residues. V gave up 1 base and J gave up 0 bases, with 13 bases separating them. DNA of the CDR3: TGTGCCAGCAGCTTAGGAGGGCCAGCTAGCTCCTACGAGCAGTACTTC. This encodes CASSLGGPASSYEQYF.

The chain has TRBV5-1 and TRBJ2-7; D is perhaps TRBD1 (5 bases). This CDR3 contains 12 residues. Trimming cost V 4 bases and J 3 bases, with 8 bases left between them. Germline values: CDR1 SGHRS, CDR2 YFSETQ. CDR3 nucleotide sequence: TGCGCCAGCAGCCCTACAGGCTACGAGCAGTACTTC. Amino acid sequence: CASSPTGYEQYF. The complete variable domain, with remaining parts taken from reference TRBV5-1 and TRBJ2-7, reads KAGVTQTPRYLIKTRGQQVTLSCSPISGHRSVSWYQQTPGQGLQFLFEYFSETQRNKGNFPGRFSGRQFSNSRSEMNVSTLELGDSALYLCASSPTGYEQYFGPGTRLTVT.

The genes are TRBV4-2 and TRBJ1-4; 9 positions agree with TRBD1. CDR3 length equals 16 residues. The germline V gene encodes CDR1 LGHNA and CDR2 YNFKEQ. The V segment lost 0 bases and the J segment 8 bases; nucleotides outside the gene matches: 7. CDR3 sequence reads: CASSQDYRTGVEKLFF. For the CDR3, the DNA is TGTGCCAGCAGCCAAGATTACCGGACAGGGGTGGAAAAACTGTTTTTT.

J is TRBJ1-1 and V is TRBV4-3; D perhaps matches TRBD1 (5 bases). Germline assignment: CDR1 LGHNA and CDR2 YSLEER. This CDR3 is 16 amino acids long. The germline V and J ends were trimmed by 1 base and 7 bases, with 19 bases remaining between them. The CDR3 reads CASSQGSVAGFDEAFF. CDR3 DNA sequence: TGCGCCAGCAGCCAAGGTTCGGTCGCAGGGTTCGATGAAGCTTTCTTT.

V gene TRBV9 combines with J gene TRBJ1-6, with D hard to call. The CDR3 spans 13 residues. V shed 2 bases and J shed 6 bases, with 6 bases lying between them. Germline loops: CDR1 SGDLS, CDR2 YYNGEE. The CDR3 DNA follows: TGTGCCAGCAGCGTCGGCGGTAATTCACCCCTCCACTTT. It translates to CASSVGGNSPLHF.

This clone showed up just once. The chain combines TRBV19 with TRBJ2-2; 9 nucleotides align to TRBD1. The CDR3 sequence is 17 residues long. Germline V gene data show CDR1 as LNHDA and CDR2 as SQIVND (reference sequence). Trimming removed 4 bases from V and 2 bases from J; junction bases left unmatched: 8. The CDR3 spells CASSTPGTGLNTGELFF. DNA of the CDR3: TGTGCCAGTAGTACGCCTGGGACAGGGTTAAACACCGGGGAGCTGTTTTTT.

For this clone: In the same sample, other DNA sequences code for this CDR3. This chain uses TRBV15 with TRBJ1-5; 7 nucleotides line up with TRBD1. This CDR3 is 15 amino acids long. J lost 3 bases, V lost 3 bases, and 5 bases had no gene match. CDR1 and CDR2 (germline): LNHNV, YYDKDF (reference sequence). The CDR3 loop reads CATSRGQGDNQPQHF. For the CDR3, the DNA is TGTGCCACCAGCAGGGGGCAGGGGGACAATCAGCCCCAGCATTTT.

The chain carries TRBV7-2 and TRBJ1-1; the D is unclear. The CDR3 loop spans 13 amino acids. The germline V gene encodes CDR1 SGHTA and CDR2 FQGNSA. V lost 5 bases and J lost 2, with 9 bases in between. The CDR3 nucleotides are TGTGCCAGCAGCCCCCTTCTAAACACTGAAGCTTTCTTT. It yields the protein CASSPLLNTEAFF.

This CDR3 reads CASWGHSGYTF. The CDR3 coding sequence is TGTGCCAGCTGGGGACACTCTGGCTACACCTTC. The chain uses TRBV27 and TRBJ1-2; D might be TRBD1 (6 bases). CDR1 is MNHEY and CDR2 is SMNVEV in the germline V gene (reference sequence). Trimming took 8 bases from V and 7 from J, leaving 11 bases between them. The CDR3 covers 11 residues.

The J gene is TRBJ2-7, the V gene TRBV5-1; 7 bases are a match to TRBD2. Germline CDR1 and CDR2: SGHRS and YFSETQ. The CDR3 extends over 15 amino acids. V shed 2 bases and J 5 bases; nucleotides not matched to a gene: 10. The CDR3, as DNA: TGCGCCAGCAGCTTTGTGGGGGGGGGTTCGCACGAGCAGTACTTC. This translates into CASSFVGGGSHEQYF. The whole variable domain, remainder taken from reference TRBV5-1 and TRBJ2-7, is KAGVTQTPRYLIKTRGQQVTLSCSPISGHRSVSWYQQTPGQGLQFLFEYFSETQRNKGNFPGRFSGRQFSNSRSEMNVSTLELGDSALYLCASSFVGGGSHEQYFGPGTRLTVT.

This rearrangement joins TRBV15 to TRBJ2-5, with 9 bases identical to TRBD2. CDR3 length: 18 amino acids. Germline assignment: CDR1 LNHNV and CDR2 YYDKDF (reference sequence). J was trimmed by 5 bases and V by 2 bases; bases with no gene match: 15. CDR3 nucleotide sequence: TGTGCCACCAGCAGATCCGGGGGCGGGGGGGCTGCCTTCGAGACCCAGTACTTC. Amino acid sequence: CATSRSGGGGAAFETQYF.

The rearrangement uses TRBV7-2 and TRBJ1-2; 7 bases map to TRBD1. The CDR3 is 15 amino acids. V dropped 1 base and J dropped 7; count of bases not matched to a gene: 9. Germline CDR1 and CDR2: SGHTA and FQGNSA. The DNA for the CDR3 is TGTGCCAGCAGCTTAGACACAGGGGAGTCCCGTGGCTACACCTTC. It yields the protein CASSLDTGESRGYTF.

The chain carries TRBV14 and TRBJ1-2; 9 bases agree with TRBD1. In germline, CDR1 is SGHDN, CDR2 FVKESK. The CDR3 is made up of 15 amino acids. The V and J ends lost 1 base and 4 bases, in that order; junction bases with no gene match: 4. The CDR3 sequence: CASSQVQGAGYGYTF. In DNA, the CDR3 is TGTGCCAGCAGCCAAGTACAGGGGGCCGGCTATGGCTACACCTTC.

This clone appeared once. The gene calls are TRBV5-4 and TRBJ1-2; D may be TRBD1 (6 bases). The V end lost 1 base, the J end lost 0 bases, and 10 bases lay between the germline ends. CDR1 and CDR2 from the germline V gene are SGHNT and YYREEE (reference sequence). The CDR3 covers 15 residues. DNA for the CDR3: TGTGCCAGCAGCTTGCCACAGGGATCTAACTATGGCTACACCTTC. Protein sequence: CASSLPQGSNYGYTF. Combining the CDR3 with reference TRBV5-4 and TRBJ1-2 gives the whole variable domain ETGVTQSPTHLIKTRGQQVTLRCSSQSGHNTVSWYQQALGQGPQFIFQYYREEENGRGNFPPRFSGLQFPNYSSELNVNALELDDSALYLCASSLPQGSNYGYTFGSGTRLTVV.

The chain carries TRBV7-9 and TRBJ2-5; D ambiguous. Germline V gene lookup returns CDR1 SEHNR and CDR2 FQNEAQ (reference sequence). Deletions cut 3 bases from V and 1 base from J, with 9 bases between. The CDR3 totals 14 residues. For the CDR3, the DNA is TGTGCCAGCAGCTTTAATCCCCCCCAAGAGACCCAGTACTTC. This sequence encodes CASSFNPPQETQYF.

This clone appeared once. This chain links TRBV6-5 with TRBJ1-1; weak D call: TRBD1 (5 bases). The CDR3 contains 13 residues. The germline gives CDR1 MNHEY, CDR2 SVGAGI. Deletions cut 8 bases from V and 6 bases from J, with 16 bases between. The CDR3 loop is CASSGLGMAEAFF. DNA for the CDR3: TGTGCCAGCTCAGGGCTTGGGATGGCTGAAGCTTTCTTT.

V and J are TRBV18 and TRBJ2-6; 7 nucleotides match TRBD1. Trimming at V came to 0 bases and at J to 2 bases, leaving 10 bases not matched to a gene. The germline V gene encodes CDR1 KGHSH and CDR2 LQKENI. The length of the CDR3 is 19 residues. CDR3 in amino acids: CASSPPVGQEKAGANVLTF. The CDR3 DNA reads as TGTGCCAGCTCACCACCCGTTGGACAGGAAAAGGCTGGGGCCAACGTCCTGACTTTC.

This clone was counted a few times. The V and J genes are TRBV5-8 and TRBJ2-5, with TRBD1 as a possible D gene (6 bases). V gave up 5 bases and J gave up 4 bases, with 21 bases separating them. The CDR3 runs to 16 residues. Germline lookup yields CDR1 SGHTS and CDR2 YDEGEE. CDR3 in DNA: TGTGCCAGCAGACCCTGGGACACCCTTTCGGGAGAGACCCAGTACTTC. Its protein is CASRPWDTLSGETQYF.

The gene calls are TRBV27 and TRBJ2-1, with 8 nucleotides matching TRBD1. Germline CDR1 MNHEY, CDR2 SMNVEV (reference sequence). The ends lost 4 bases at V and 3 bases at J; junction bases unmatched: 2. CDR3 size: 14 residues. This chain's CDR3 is CASSSGGVYNEQFF. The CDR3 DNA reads TGTGCCAGCAGTTCAGGGGGCGTCTACAATGAGCAGTTCTTC.

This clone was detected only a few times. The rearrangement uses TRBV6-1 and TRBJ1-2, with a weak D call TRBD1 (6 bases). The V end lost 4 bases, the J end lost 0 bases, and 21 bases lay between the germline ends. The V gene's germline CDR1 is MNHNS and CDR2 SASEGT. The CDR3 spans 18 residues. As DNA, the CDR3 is TGTGCCAGCAGTGGGATTAGGCGGGGGGCACCAGCTAACTATGGCTACACCTTC. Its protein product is CASSGIRRGAPANYGYTF.

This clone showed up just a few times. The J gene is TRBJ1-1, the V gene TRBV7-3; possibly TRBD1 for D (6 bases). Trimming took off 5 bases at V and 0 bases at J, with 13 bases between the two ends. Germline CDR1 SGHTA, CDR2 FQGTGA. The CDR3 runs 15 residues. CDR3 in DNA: TGTGCCAGCAGCGCGGACAGTAACATGAACACTGAAGCTTTCTTT. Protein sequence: CASSADSNMNTEAFF.

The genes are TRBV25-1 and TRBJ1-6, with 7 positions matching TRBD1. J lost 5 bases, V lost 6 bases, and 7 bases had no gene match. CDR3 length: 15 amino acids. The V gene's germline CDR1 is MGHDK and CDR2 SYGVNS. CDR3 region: CASSQGQENNSPLHF. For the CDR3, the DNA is TGTGCCAGCAGCCAAGGACAGGAGAATAATTCACCCCTCCACTTT.

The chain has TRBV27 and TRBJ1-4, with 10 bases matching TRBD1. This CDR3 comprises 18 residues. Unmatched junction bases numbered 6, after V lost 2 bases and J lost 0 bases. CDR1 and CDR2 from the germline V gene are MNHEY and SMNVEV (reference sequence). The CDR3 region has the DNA TGTGCCAGCAGTTTAATTCGGGACAGGGGCTCAACTAATGAAAAACTGTTTTTT. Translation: CASSLIRDRGSTNEKLFF.

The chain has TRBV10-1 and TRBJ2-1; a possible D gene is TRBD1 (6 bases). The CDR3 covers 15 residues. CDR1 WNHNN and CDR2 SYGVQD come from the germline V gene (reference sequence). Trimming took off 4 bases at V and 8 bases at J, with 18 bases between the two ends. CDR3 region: CASSGFPRGYDEQFF. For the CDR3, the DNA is TGCGCCAGCAGTGGATTCCCGAGGGGGTACGATGAGCAGTTCTTC.

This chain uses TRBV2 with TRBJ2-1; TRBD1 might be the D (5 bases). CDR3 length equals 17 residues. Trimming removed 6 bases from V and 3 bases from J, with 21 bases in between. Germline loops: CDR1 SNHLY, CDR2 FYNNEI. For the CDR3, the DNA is TGTGCCAGCAGGGAAAATTACAGGACCCTTTTCTACAATGAGCAGTTCTTC. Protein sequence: CASRENYRTLFYNEQFF.